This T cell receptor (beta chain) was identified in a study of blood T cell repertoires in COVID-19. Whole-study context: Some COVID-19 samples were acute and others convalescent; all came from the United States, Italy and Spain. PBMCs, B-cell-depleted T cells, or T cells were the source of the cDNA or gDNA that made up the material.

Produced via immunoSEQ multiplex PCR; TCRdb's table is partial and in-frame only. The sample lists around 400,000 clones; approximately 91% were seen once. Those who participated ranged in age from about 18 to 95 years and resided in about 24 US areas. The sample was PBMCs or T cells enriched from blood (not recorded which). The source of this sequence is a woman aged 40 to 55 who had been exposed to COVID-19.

The CDR3 sequence: CASSPQGQGNQPQHF. For the CDR3, the DNA is TGTGCCAGCAGCCCCCAAGGACAGGGTAATCAGCCCCAGCATTTT. The chain couples TRBV7-6 to TRBJ1-5, with 8 positions matching TRBD1. CDR1 SGHVS and CDR2 FNYEAQ come from the germline V gene. This CDR3 is built from 15 residues. V lost 5 bases, J lost 4 bases, and 7 bases stayed unmatched.